Reported below is one TCR beta chain. This sample stems from a study of blood T cell repertoires in COVID-19. The wider study: Specimens from acute and convalescent COVID-19 originated in the United States, Italy and Spain.

Assay used: immunoSEQ multiplex PCR; TCRdb lists only in-frame clones, some missing. The repertoire consists of over 30,000 clones, with 85% to 95% occurring once and the leading ten covering 9.5% to 15%. Input material: peripheral blood. This TCR came from a human donor in a cohort sampled during active COVID-19.

In nucleotides, the CDR3 is TGTGCCAGCTCACAAGACTGGCGGTACACCGGGGAGCTGTTTTTT. It yields the protein CASSQDWRYTGELFF. This chain joins TRBV18 and TRBJ2-2; D uncertain. The V and J ends lost 4 bases and 3 bases respectively, with 12 bases between them. Germline CDR1 and CDR2: KGHSH and LQKENI. The CDR3 covers 15 residues.